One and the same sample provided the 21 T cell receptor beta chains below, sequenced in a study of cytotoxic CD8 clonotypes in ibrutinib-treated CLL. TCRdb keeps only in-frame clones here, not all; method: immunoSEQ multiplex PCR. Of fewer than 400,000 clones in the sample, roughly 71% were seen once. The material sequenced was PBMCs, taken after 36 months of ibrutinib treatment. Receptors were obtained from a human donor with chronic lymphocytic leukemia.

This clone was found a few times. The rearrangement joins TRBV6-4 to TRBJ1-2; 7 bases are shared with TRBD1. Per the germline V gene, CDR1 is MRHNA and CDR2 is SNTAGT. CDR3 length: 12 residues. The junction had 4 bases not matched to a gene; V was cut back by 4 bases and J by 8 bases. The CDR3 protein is CASSGQGGGYTF. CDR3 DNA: TGTGCCAGCAGTGGACAGGGAGGAGGCTACACCTTC.

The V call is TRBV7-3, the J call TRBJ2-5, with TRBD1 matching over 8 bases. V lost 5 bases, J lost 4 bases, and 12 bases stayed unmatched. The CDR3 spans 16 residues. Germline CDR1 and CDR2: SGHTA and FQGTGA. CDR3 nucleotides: TGTGCCAGCAGCCCCGGGACAGGCCCAGTGGGAGAGACCCAGTACTTC. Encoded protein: CASSPGTGPVGETQYF.

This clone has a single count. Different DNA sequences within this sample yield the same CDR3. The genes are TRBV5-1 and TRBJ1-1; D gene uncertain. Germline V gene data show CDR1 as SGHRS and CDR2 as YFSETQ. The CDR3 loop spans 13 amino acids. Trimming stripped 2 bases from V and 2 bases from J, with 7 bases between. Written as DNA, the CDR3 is TGCGCCAGCAGCTTAGGGAGAAACACTGAAGCTTTCTTT. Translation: CASSLGRNTEAFF. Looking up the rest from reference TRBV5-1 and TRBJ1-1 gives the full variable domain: KAGVTQTPRYLIKTRGQQVTLSCSPISGHRSVSWYQQTPGQGLQFLFEYFSETQRNKGNFPGRFSGRQFSNSRSEMNVSTLELGDSALYLCASSLGRNTEAFFGQGTRLTVV.

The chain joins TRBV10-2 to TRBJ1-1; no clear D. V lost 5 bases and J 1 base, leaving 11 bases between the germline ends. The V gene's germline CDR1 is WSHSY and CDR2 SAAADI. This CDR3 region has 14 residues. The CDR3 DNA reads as TGCGCCAGCAGTCCCTCGGCGGGGAACACTGAAGCTTTCTTT. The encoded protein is CASSPSAGNTEAFF.

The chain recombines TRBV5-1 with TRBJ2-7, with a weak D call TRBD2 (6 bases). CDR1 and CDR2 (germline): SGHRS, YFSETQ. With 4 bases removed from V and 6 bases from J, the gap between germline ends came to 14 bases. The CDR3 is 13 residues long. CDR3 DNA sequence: TGCGCCAGCAGCGCACGACTAGTTAGCGAGCAGTACTTC. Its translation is CASSARLVSEQYF.

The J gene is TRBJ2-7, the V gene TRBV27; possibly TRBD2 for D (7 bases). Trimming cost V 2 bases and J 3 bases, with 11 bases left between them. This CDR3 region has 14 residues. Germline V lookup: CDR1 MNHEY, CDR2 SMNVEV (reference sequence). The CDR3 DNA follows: TGTGCCAGCAGTTTAGGAGGGGGGGTCTACGAGCAGTACTTC. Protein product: CASSLGGGVYEQYF.

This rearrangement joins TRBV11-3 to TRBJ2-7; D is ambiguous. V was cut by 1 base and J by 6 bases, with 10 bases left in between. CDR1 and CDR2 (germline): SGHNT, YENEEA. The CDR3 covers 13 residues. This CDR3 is CASSLVTASEQYF. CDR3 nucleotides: TGTGCCAGCAGCTTAGTCACGGCTAGCGAGCAGTACTTC.

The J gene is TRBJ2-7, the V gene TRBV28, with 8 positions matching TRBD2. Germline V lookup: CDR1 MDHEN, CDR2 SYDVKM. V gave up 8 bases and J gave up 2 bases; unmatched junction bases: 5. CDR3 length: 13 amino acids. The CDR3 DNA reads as TGTGCCAGCGTAGCGGGACTAGCCTACGAGCAGTACTTC. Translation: CASVAGLAYEQYF.

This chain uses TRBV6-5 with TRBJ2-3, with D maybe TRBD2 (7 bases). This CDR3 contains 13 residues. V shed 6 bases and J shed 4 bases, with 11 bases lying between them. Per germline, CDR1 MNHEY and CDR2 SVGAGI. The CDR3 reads CASSWGGPDTQYF. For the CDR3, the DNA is TGTGCCAGCAGCTGGGGGGGCCCAGATACGCAGTATTTT.

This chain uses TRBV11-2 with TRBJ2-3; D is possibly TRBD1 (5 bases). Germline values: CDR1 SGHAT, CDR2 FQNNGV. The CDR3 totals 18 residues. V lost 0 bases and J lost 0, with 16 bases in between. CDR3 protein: CASSLEAPGLISTDTQYF. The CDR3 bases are TGTGCCAGCAGCTTAGAGGCCCCAGGGCTTATTAGCACAGATACGCAGTATTTT. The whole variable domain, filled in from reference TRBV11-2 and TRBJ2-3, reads EAGVAQSPRYKIIEKRQSVAFWCNPISGHATLYWYQQILGQGPKLLIQFQNNGVVDDSQLPKDRFSAERLKGVDSTLKIQPAKLEDSAVYLCASSLEAPGLISTDTQYFGPGTRLTVL.

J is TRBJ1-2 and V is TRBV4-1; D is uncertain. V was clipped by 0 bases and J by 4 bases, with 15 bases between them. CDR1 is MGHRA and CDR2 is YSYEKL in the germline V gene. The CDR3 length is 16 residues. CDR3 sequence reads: CASSQDKFAEVYGYTF. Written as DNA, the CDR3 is TGCGCCAGCAGCCAAGATAAATTCGCCGAAGTCTATGGCTACACCTTC.

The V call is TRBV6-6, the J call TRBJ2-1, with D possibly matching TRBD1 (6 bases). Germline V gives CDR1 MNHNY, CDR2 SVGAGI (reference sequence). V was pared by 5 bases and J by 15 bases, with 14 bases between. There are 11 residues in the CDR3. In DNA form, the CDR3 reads TGTGCCAGCAGTCCAAACAGGGACCCGTTCTTC. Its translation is CASSPNRDPFF.

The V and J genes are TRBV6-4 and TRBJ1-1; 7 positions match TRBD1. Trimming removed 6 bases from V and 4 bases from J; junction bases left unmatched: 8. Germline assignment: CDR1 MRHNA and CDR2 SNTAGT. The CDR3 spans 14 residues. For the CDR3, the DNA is TGTGCCAGCAGGAAGGAGTCAGGGGGCACTGAAGCTTTCTTT. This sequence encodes CASRKESGGTEAFF.

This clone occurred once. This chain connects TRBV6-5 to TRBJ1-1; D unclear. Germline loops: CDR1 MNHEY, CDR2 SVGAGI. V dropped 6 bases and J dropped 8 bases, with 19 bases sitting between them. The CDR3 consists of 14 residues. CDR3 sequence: CASSPRLVLPEAFF. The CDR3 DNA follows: TGTGCCAGCAGCCCTCGTCTGGTACTACCCGAAGCTTTCTTT.

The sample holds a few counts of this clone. CDR3 in DNA: TGTGCCAGCAGCTGGCCAGACAGCTACGAGCAGTACTTC. Protein: CASSWPDSYEQYF. The chain uses TRBV5-4 and TRBJ2-7, with TRBD1 as a possible D gene (5 bases). This CDR3 contains 13 residues. Germline V gives CDR1 SGHNT, CDR2 YYREEE (reference sequence). Trimming left V 3 bases short and J 3 bases short, with 10 bases between.

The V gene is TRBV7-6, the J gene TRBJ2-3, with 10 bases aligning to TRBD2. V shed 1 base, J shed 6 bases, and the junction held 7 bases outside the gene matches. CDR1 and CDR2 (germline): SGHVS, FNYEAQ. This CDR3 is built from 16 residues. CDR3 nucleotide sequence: TGTGCCAGCAGCTTAGTGGCTAGCGGGGGCCGGGATACGCAGTATTTT. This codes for CASSLVASGGRDTQYF.

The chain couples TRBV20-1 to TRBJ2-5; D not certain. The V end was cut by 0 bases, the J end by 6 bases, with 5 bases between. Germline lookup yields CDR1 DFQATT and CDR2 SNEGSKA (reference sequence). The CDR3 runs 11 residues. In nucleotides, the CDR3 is TGCAGTGCTAGAGAGAGACAGACCCAGTACTTC. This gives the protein CSARERQTQYF.

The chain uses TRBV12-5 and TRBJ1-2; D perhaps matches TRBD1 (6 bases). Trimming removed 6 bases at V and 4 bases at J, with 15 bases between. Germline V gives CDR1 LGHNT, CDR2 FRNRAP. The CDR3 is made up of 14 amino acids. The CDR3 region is CASGNAGQSYGYTF. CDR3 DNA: TGTGCTAGTGGGAACGCCGGACAGTCCTATGGCTACACCTTC. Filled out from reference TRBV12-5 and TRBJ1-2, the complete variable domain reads DARVTQTPRHKVTEMGQEVTMRCQPILGHNTVFWYRQTMMQGLELLAYFRNRAPLDDSGMPKDRFSAEMPDATLATLKIQPSEPRDSAVYFCASGNAGQSYGYTFGSGTRLTVV.

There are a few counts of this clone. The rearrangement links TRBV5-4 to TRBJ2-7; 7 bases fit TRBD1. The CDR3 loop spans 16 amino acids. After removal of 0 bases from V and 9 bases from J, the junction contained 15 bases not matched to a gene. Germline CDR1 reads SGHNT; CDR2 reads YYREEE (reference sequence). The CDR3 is CASSLAPLRDRVGQYF. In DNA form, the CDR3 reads TGTGCCAGCAGCTTGGCCCCTCTGCGAGACAGGGTCGGGCAGTACTTC.

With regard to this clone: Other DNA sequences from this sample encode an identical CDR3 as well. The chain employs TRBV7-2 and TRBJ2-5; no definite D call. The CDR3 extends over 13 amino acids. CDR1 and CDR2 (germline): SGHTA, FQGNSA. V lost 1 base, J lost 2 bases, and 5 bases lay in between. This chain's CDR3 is CASSLGGQETQYF. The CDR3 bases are TGTGCCAGCAGCTTAGGTGGACAAGAGACCCAGTACTTC.

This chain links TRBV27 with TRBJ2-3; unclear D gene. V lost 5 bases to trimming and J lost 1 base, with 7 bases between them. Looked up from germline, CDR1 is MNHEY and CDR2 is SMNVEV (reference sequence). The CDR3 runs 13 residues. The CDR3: CASSLWGTDTQYF. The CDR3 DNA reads TGTGCCAGCAGTCTTTGGGGCACAGATACGCAGTATTTT.